The TCR beta chain described here comes from a study of Tregs in tolerant kidney transplant recipients. Overall study context: Related graft donors supplied nonmyeloablative bone marrow transplants, and mixed chimerism was transient.

The CDR3 runs 13 residues. The V gene lost 5 bases and the J gene lost 8 bases, with 16 bases spanning the gap. Germline V CDR1 and CDR2: SGHNT, YYREEE (reference sequence). This table comes from immunoSEQ multiplex PCR, and its TCRdb copy is limited to in-frame clones, with some not included. The table includes over 50,000 clones, roughly 88% detected once. Study-wide results and caveats: The most relevant donor-specific Treg TCRbeta repertoire apparently came from expansion with activated donor B cells.

CD4+CD25+CD127- Tregs, CD4+CD25- non-Tregs, CD4 and CD8 cells were sorted. About this clone itself: Its antigen remains unknown.

The chain links TRBV5-4 to TRBJ1-2; D perhaps matches TRBD1 (5 bases). The TCR originated in a human donor who received a combined kidney and bone marrow transplant. The source material was Tregs from blood, sampled before the transplant. The CDR3 here is CASRPDSYLGYTF. DNA for the CDR3: TGTGCCAGCAGACCTGACAGCTATCTAGGCTACACCTTC.